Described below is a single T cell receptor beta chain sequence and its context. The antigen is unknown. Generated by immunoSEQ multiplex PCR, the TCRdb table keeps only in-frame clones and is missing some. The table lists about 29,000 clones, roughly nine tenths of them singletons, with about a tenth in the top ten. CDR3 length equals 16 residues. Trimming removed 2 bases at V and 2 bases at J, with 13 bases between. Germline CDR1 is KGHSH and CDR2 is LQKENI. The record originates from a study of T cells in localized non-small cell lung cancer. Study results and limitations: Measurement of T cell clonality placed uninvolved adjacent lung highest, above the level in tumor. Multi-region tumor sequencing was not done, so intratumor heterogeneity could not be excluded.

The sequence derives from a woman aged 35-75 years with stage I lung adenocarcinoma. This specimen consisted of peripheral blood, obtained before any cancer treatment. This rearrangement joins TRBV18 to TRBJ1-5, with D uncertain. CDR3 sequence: CASSPSRIGGNQPQHF. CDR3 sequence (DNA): TGTGCCAGCTCACCATCTCGGATCGGGGGCAATCAGCCCCAGCATTTT.